The source of this TCR beta chain is a study of blood T cells in healthy people across ages. Germline-derived CDR1 and CDR2 are SGHTA and FQGNSA. V dropped 5 bases and J dropped 9; count of bases not matched to a gene: 4. The CDR3 runs to 14 residues. The use of a sample-barcoded 5' primer and a J-beta primer mix characterized a second PCR of 7 to 11 cycles. Individual samples furnished no less than 2.5 million CDR3-containing paired-end reads apiece. Each CDR3 protein is one row after TCRdb ran MiXCR on the 5' RACE reads. The repertoire has approximately 1,700,000 distinct CDR3 sequences, about two fifths of them found once; the top ten carry under 25%. Healthy Russian Caucasian donors spanned ages about 6 to 100 years. This clonotype was counted ten times or more.

This chain joins TRBV7-2 and TRBJ1-6, with TRBD1 matching 10 bases. This TCR derives from a human donor in good health. Sequencing was performed on blood. The CDR3 spells CASSPGTGVSPLHF. CDR3 DNA: TGTGCCAGCAGCCCTGGGACAGGGGTTTCACCCCTCCACTTT.